This TCR beta chain was identified in a study of T cell responses to AZD1222 COVID-19 vaccine. Some clones are missing from TCRdb's copy, which holds only in-frame ones; the method was immunoSEQ multiplex PCR. Seen here are 100,000 to 150,000 clones, 86% observed once, and the top ten hold approximately 2.9%. Second-dose intervals of approximately 4 or approximately 12 weeks were pooled. Findings and caveats of the study: Baseline serostatus was positive in only six AZD1222 recipients.

The CDR3 sequence is 18 residues long. Germline CDR1 and CDR2: SEHNR and FQNEAQ (reference sequence). V gave up 5 bases and J gave up 0 bases; unmatched junction bases: 8. About this clone itself: What it recognizes is unknown.

The J gene is TRBJ2-3, the V gene TRBV7-9, with 13 nucleotides matching TRBD2. The receptor comes from an adult who received the AZD1222 COVID-19 vaccine. This specimen consisted of peripheral blood, obtained 28 days after the second AZD1222 dose. The CDR3 DNA is TGTGCCAGCAGCGCGCCGGGACTAGCGGGGTATAGCACAGATACGCAGTATTTT. As protein: CASSAPGLAGYSTDTQYF. Looking up the rest from reference TRBV7-9 and TRBJ2-3 gives the full variable domain: DTGVSQNPRHKITKRGQNVTFRCDPISEHNRLYWYRQTLGQGPEFLTYFQNEAQLEKSRLLSDRFSAERPKGSFSTLEIQRTEQGDSAMYLCASSAPGLAGYSTDTQYFGPGTRLTVL.